The 2 T cell receptor beta chains below all came from one sample that was sequenced in a study of blood T cell repertoires in COVID-19. Generated by immunoSEQ multiplex PCR, the TCRdb table keeps only in-frame clones and is missing some. The table shows 400,000 to 450,000 clones, with around 90% occurring only once. Sequences were obtained from peripheral blood. Receptor source: a man aged 18 to 35 with COVID-19, enrolled during active disease.

The chain joins TRBV6-4 to TRBJ1-1; the D gene is possibly TRBD1 (6 bases). Germline V gives CDR1 MRHNA, CDR2 SNTAGT. The CDR3 is 14 amino acids. Trimming took off 6 bases at V and 1 base at J, with 12 bases between the two ends. This CDR3 reads CASREDRSNTEAFF. The CDR3 DNA is TGTGCCAGCAGGGAAGACAGGTCGAACACTGAAGCTTTCTTT.

The chain has TRBV7-9 and TRBJ1-2, with 10 bases identical to TRBD1. Losses at the gene ends were 4 bases for V and 2 bases for J; bases not matched to a gene: 7. CDR1 and CDR2 from the germline V gene are SEHNR and FQNEAQ (reference sequence). The length of the CDR3 is 16 residues. CDR3 sequence (DNA): TGTGCCAGCAGCTCCACGCCGGGACAGGGGAACTATGGCTACACCTTC. Encoded protein: CASSSTPGQGNYGYTF.